Following are 22 T cell receptor beta chains from one sample sequenced in a study of blood T cell repertoires in COVID-19. Clones were read by immunoSEQ multiplex PCR, and TCRdb kept only the in-frame ones, dropping some. Among some 250,000 clones listed, 80% to 85% were seen once. The sequenced sample was peripheral blood. The source of these receptors is a woman between 18 and 29 years old with acute or convalescent COVID-19.

The chain couples TRBV6-5 to TRBJ1-1; no definite D call. The CDR3 extends over 12 amino acids. CDR1 MNHEY and CDR2 SVGAGI come from the germline V gene. The V gene lost 5 bases and the J gene lost 5 bases, with 9 bases spanning the gap. Here the CDR3 DNA reads TGTGCCAGCAGTCTCTCGGGGACTGAAGCTTTCTTT. It is translated as CASSLSGTEAFF.

V is TRBV30 and J is TRBJ2-7; D is ambiguous. This CDR3 is built from 11 residues. V gave up 3 bases and J gave up 4 bases, with 7 bases separating them. From germline, CDR1 is GTSNPN and CDR2 SVGIG (reference sequence). CDR3 region: CAWSQLYEQYF. In nucleotides, the CDR3 is TGTGCCTGGAGCCAATTGTACGAGCAGTACTTC.

V usage is TRBV5-1 and J usage is TRBJ2-1; 11 bases agree with TRBD2. The V segment lost 0 bases and the J segment 8 bases; nucleotides outside the gene matches: 10. Germline-derived CDR1 and CDR2 are SGHRS and YFSETQ. This CDR3 spans 17 amino acids. Here the CDR3 DNA reads TGCGCCAGCAGCTTGGTAGCGGGAGGGCCTGGGGCGGATGAGCAGTTCTTC. Protein product: CASSLVAGGPGADEQFF. The full variable domain, its missing parts supplied by reference TRBV5-1 and TRBJ2-1, is KAGVTQTPRYLIKTRGQQVTLSCSPISGHRSVSWYQQTPGQGLQFLFEYFSETQRNKGNFPGRFSGRQFSNSRSEMNVSTLELGDSALYLCASSLVAGGPGADEQFFGPGTRLTVL.

J is TRBJ1-5 and V is TRBV28, with TRBD1 matching 7 bases. The CDR3 extends over 15 amino acids. V lost 3 bases and J lost 0; bases outside the gene matches: 2. From germline, CDR1 is MDHEN and CDR2 SYDVKM. The CDR3 region has the DNA TGTGCCAGCAGTTTGGGGACAGCTAGCAATCAGCCCCAGCATTTT. Its protein product is CASSLGTASNQPQHF.

In regard to this clone: Distinct nucleotide sequences in the sample also encode this CDR3. This chain connects TRBV18 to TRBJ1-1; possible D gene TRBD1, 5 bases. The CDR3 covers 15 residues. Germline V CDR1 and CDR2: KGHSH, LQKENI. Trimming removed 6 bases from V and 0 bases from J, with 14 bases in between. The DNA for the CDR3 is TGTGCCAGCTCGCCGTGGGGGGGAATGAACACTGAAGCTTTCTTT. Translated: CASSPWGGMNTEAFF.

V is TRBV6-5 and J is TRBJ1-6, with 8 bases matching TRBD1. The V gene end was trimmed by 0 bases and the J gene end by 9 bases; junction bases not matched to a gene: 7. The CDR3 runs 16 residues. Per the germline V gene, CDR1 is MNHEY and CDR2 is SVGAGI. CDR3 DNA sequence: TGTGCCAGCAGTTACTCCCCTGGGACAGGAGGTTCACCCCTCCACTTT. Translated: CASSYSPGTGGSPLHF.

The chain joins TRBV19 to TRBJ2-5; TRBD2 matches at 8 bases. Germline V gene lookup returns CDR1 LNHDA and CDR2 SQIVND (reference sequence). After removal of 2 bases from V and 0 bases from J, the junction contained 8 bases not matched to a gene. The CDR3 spans 17 residues. Written as DNA, the CDR3 is TGTGCCAGTAGTATATTTTGGGCTAGCGGGTACCAAGAGACCCAGTACTTC. It encodes CASSIFWASGYQETQYF.

The genes are TRBV6-4 and TRBJ2-3; TRBD2 aligns across 10 bases. The junction had 14 bases not matched to a gene; V was cut back by 11 bases and J by 0 bases. Germline lookup yields CDR1 MRHNA and CDR2 SNTAGT. There are 17 residues in the CDR3. CDR3 DNA: TGTGCCTACACCCGCCCCAAGACTAGCGGGAGCACAGATACGCAGTATTTT. Encoded protein: CAYTRPKTSGSTDTQYF.

The chain uses TRBV27 and TRBJ2-1; possibly TRBD2 for D (5 bases). The germline gives CDR1 MNHEY, CDR2 SMNVEV (reference sequence). V lost 8 bases and J lost 15, with 17 bases in between. The CDR3 spans 11 residues. The CDR3 DNA sequence: TGTGCCAGCTCCCTAGGACTCAACATGTTCTTC. It translates to CASSLGLNMFF.

J is TRBJ2-5 and V is TRBV27, with D unclear. The ends were cut back, 6 bases at V and 1 base at J, with 12 bases in the middle. Germline V lookup: CDR1 MNHEY, CDR2 SMNVEV (reference sequence). The CDR3 totals 14 residues. The CDR3 region is CASRAWAVQETQYF. In DNA, the CDR3 is TGTGCCAGCAGGGCTTGGGCAGTCCAAGAGACCCAGTACTTC.

V is TRBV4-3 and J is TRBJ2-7; a weak D match, TRBD2 (6 bases). V was trimmed by 1 base and J by 0 bases, leaving 10 bases between them. The CDR3 length is 15 residues. Germline lookup yields CDR1 LGHNA and CDR2 YSLEER. Here the CDR3 DNA reads TGCGCCAGCAGCCAAGTTTTCGGGAGCTCCTACGAGCAGTACTTC. Protein: CASSQVFGSSYEQYF.

V is TRBV10-3 and J is TRBJ1-4, with 7 bases fitting TRBD1. The trim removed 4 bases at V and 6 bases at J, leaving 2 bases unmatched. The germline V gene encodes CDR1 ENHRY and CDR2 SYGVKD. The CDR3 consists of 13 residues. In DNA form, the CDR3 reads TGTGCCATCAGTGGACAGGGAGATGAAAAACTGTTTTTT. The encoded protein is CAISGQGDEKLFF.

V gene TRBV7-8 combines with J gene TRBJ1-1; TRBD1 might be the D (6 bases). CDR3 size: 11 residues. The germline V gene encodes CDR1 SGHVS and CDR2 FQNEAQ. The V end lost 6 bases, the J end lost 11 bases, and 13 bases lay between the germline ends. The CDR3 DNA is TGTGCCAGCAGTCCCTGGCAGGGGGCTTTCTTT. Translating it yields CASSPWQGAFF.

Only a few counts were recorded for this clone. The gene calls are TRBV3-1 (or the pseudogene TRBV3-2) and TRBJ1-6; 10 bases line up with TRBD1. This CDR3 has 16 amino acids. The V gene end was trimmed by 5 bases and the J gene end by 5 bases; junction bases not matched to a gene: 6. Germline V lookup: CDR1 LGHDT, CDR2 YNNKEL (reference sequence). The CDR3 DNA follows: TGTGCCAGCAGCTGCCCCGGGACAGGGGATAATTCACCCCTCCACTTT. Translation: CASSCPGTGDNSPLHF.

The chain combines TRBV15 with TRBJ1-1; 11 bases are a match to TRBD1. Germline CDR1 reads LNHNV; CDR2 reads YYDKDF (reference sequence). V lost 5 bases to trimming and J lost 1 base; unmatched junction nucleotides: 6. CDR3 length: 16 amino acids. CDR3 sequence: CATSRDRGWGNTEAFF. CDR3 sequence (DNA): TGTGCCACCAGCCGGGACAGGGGGTGGGGGAACACTGAAGCTTTCTTT.

This clone was counted between two and nine times. CDR3 DNA sequence: TGCGCCAGCAGTGATTTATCTCTGGGCTCTGAAAAACTGTTTTTT. As protein: CASSDLSLGSEKLFF. This chain connects TRBV10-2 to TRBJ1-4; no clear D gene. CDR3 length: 15 residues. Per the germline V gene, CDR1 is WSHSY and CDR2 is SAAADI. V was trimmed by 3 bases and J by 7 bases, leaving 15 bases between them.

The chain has TRBV9 and TRBJ2-5; the match to TRBD2 covers 8 bases. The germline V gene has CDR1 SGDLS and CDR2 YYNGEE. This CDR3 has 15 amino acids. Trimming cost V 5 bases and J 1 base; bases outside gene matches: 7. CDR3 in DNA: TGTGCCAGCAGTCTAGCGGGTGCCGTCCAAGAGACCCAGTACTTC. This translates into CASSLAGAVQETQYF. Drawing the rest from reference TRBV9 and TRBJ2-5, the complete variable domain is DSGVTQTPKHLITATGQRVTLRCSPRSGDLSVYWYQQSLDQGLQFLIQYYNGEERAKGNILERFSAQQFPDLHSELNLSSLELGDSALYFCASSLAGAVQETQYFGPGTRLLVL.

The J gene is TRBJ2-7, the V gene TRBV6-1; possible D gene TRBD1, 5 bases. In germline, CDR1 is MNHNS, CDR2 SASEGT. V lost 1 base to trimming and J lost 3 bases, with 13 bases between them. CDR3 length: 15 residues. The CDR3 coding sequence is TGTGCCAGCAGTGAAGTGGGGCAGGGTTACTACGAGCAGTACTTC. Its protein product is CASSEVGQGYYEQYF.

This clone was recorded a few times. The V gene is TRBV2, the J gene TRBJ1-1; a possible D gene is TRBD1 (5 bases). With 5 bases removed from V and 10 bases from J, the gap between germline ends came to 14 bases. CDR3 size: 12 residues. CDR1 is SNHLY and CDR2 is FYNNEI in the germline V gene. The CDR3 region has the DNA TGTGCCAGCAGTTCACCGCCGGGGGGAGCTTTCTTT. Translated, it gives CASSSPPGGAFF.

The chain is built from TRBV9 and TRBJ2-7, with 9 bases identical to TRBD1. V was pared by 4 bases and J by 1 base, with 3 bases of the junction left unmatched. The CDR3 loop spans 14 amino acids. Per the germline V gene, CDR1 is SGDLS and CDR2 is YYNGEE. The CDR3 DNA reads as TGTGCCAGCAGCCCGACAGGGGGTTCCTACGAGCAGTACTTC. It translates to CASSPTGGSYEQYF.

Turning to this clone: In the same sample, other DNA sequences code for this CDR3. The chain carries TRBV30 and TRBJ2-1, with D possibly being TRBD2 (6 bases). CDR3 size: 13 residues. Deletions cut 3 bases from V and 1 base from J, with 7 bases between. The germline V gene has CDR1 GTSNPN and CDR2 SVGIG (reference sequence). Here the CDR3 DNA reads TGTGCCTGGAGCGGGAGTTCCTACAATGAGCAGTTCTTC. Translating it yields CAWSGSSYNEQFF.

The chain carries TRBV28 and TRBJ2-3, with a tentative D call TRBD2 (6 bases). Looked up from germline, CDR1 is MDHEN and CDR2 is SYDVKM. Trimming took 8 bases from V and 6 from J, leaving 18 bases between them. The CDR3 extends over 14 amino acids. CDR3 sequence (DNA): TGTGCCAGCGACCGGACCCCCGCGGGGGATACGCAGTATTTT. Amino acid sequence: CASDRTPAGDTQYF.